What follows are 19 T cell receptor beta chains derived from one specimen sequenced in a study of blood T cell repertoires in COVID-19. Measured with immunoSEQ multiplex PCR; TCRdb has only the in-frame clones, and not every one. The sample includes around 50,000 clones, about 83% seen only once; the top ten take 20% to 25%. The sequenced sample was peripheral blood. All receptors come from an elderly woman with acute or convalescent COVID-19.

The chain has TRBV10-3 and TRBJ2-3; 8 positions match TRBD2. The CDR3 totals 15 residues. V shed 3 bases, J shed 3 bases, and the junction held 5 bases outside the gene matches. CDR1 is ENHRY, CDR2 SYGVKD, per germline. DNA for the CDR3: TGTGCCATCAGTGACAGCGGGAGAGATACAGATACGCAGTATTTT. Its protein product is CAISDSGRDTDTQYF.

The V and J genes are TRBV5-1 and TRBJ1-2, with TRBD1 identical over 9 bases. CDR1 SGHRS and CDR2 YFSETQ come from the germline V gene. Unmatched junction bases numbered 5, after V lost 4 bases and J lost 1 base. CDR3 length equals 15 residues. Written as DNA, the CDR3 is TGCGCCAGCAGCACGGGACAGGGATATAACTATGGCTACACCTTC. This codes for CASSTGQGYNYGYTF. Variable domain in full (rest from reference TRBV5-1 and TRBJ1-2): KAGVTQTPRYLIKTRGQQVTLSCSPISGHRSVSWYQQTPGQGLQFLFEYFSETQRNKGNFPGRFSGRQFSNSRSEMNVSTLELGDSALYLCASSTGQGYNYGYTFGSGTRLTVV.

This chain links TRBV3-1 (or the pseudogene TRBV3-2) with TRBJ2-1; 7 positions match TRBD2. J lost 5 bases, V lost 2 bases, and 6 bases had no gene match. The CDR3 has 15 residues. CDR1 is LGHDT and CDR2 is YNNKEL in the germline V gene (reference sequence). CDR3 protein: CASSQSMRGNNEQFF. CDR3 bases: TGTGCCAGCAGCCAATCTATGCGGGGGAACAATGAGCAGTTCTTC.

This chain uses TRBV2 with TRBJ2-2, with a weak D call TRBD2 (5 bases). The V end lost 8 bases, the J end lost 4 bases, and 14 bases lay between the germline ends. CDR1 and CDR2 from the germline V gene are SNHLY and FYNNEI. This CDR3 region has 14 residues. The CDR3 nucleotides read TGTGCCAGCGGCCAGGAGGATGCCACCGGGGAGCTGTTTTTT. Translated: CASGQEDATGELFF.

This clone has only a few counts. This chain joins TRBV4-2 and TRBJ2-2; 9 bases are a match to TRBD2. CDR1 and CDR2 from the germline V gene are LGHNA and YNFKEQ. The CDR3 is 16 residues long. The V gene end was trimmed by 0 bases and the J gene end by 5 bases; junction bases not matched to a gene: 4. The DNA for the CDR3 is TGTGCCAGCAGCCAAGAGGCGGGGGGGCCAACCGGGGAGCTGTTTTTT. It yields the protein CASSQEAGGPTGELFF.

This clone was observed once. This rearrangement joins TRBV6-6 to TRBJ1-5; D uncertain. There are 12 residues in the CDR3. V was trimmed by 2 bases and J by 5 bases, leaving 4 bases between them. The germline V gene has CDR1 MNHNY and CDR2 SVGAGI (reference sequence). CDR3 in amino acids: CASSYQDQPQHF. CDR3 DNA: TGTGCCAGCAGTTACCAGGATCAGCCCCAGCATTTT.

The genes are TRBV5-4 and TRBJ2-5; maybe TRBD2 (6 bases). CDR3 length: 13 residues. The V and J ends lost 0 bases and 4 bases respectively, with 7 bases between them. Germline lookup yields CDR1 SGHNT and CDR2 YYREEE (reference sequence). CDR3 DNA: TGTGCCAGCAGCTTGGAACTAGCAGAGACCCAGTACTTC. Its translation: CASSLELAETQYF.

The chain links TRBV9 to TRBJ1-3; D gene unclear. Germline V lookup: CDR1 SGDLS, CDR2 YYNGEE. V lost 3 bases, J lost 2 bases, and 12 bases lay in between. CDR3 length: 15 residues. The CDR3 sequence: CASSDLRGPGNTIYF. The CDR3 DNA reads TGTGCCAGCAGCGACCTGAGAGGGCCTGGAAACACCATATATTTT.

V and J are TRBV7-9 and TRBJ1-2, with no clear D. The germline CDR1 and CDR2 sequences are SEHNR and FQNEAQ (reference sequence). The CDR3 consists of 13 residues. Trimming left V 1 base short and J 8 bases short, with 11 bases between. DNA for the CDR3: TGTGCCAGCAGCTTAGAAGTTAGAAGAGGCTACACCTTC. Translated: CASSLEVRRGYTF. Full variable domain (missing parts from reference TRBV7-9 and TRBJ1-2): DTGVSQNPRHKITKRGQNVTFRCDPISEHNRLYWYRQTLGQGPEFLTYFQNEAQLEKSRLLSDRFSAERPKGSFSTLEIQRTEQGDSAMYLCASSLEVRRGYTFGSGTRLTVV.

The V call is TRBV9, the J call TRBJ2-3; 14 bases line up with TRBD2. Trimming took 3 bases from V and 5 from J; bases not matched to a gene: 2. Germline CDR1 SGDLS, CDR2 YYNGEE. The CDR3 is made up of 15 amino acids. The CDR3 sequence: CASSGGLAGVDTQYF. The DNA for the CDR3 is TGTGCCAGCAGCGGGGGACTAGCGGGAGTAGATACGCAGTATTTT.

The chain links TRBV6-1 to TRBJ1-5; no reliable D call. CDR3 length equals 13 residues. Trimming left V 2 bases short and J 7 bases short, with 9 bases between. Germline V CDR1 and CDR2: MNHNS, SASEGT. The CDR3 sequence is CASSEWEKQPQHF. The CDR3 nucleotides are TGTGCCAGCAGTGAATGGGAGAAACAGCCCCAGCATTTT.

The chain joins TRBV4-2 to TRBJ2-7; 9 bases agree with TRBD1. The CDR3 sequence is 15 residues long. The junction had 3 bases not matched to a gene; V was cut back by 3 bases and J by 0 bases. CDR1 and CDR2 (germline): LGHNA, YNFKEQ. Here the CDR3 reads CASSQPDRGSYEQYF. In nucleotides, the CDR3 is TGTGCCAGCAGCCAGCCGGACAGGGGCTCCTACGAGCAGTACTTC.

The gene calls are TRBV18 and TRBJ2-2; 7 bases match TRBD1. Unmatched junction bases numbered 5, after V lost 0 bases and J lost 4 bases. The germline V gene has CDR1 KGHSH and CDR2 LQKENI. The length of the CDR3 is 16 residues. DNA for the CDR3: TGTGCCAGCTCACCACCTAATAACAGGGGCACCGGGGAGCTGTTTTTT. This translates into CASSPPNNRGTGELFF.

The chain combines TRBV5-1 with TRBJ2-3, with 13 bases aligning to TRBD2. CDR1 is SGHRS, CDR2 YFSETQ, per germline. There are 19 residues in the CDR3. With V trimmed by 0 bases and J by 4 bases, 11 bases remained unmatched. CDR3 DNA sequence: TGCGCCAGCAGCTTGGCCAGGACTAGCGGGAGACATGGGGCAGATACGCAGTATTTT. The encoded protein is CASSLARTSGRHGADTQYF.

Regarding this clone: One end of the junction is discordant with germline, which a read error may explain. The CDR3 sequence: CASSLGQTGTQYF. Written as DNA, the CDR3 is TGCGCCAGCAGCTTGGGACAGACAGGTACGCAGTATTTT. The chain links TRBV5-1 to TRBJ2-3; a weak D match, TRBD1 (6 bases). CDR3 length equals 13 residues. Germline V gene lookup returns CDR1 SGHRS and CDR2 YFSETQ.

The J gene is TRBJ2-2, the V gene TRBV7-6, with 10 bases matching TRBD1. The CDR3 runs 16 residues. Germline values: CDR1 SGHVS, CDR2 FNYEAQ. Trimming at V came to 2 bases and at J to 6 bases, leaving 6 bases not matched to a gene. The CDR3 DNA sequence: TGTGCCAGCAGCTTAAAATCGGGACAGGGGTCCGGGGAGCTGTTTTTT. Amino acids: CASSLKSGQGSGELFF.

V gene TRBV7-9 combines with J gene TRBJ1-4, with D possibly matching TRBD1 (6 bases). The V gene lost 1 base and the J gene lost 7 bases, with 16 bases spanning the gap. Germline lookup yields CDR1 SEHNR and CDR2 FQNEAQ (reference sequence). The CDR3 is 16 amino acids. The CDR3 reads CASSLEYGQGREKLFF. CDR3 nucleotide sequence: TGTGCCAGCAGCTTAGAATACGGCCAGGGGCGTGAAAAACTGTTTTTT.

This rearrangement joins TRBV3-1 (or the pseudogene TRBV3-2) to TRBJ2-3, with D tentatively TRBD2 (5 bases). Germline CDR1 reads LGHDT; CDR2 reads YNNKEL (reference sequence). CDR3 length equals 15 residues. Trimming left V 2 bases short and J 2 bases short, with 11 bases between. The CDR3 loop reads CASSQSTGNTDTQYF. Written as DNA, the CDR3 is TGTGCCAGCAGCCAATCTACGGGAAACACAGATACGCAGTATTTT.

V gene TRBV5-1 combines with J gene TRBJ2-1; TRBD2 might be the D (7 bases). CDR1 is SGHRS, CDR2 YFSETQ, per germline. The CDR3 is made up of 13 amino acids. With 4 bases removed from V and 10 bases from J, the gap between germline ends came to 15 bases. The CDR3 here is CASSLGGGREQFF. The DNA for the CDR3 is TGCGCCAGCAGCCTGGGCGGGGGCAGGGAGCAGTTCTTC.